These 29 T cell receptor beta chains originate from one sample sequenced in a study of cytomegalovirus exposure and HLA in healthy donors. PCR involved 60 Vbeta and 13 Jbeta primers. TCRdb's table, derived via immunoSEQ multiplex PCR, lists solely in-frame clones and lacks some. This sample contains fewer than 150,000 clones. Input material: PBMCs. These receptors were obtained from a young man in good health and CMV-seronegative.

The chain combines TRBV6-1 with TRBJ1-5, with TRBD1 matching over 9 bases. From germline, CDR1 is MNHNS and CDR2 SASEGT. The CDR3 consists of 14 residues. V shed 8 bases and J 5 bases; nucleotides not matched to a gene: 7. The CDR3 here is CASGQGYRDQPQHF. The CDR3, as DNA: TGTGCCAGCGGACAGGGGTATAGGGATCAGCCCCAGCATTTT.

The rearrangement links TRBV7-9 to TRBJ2-5; D is unresolved. The CDR3 runs 12 residues. Germline V gene sequence: CDR1 SEHNR, CDR2 FQNEAQ (reference sequence). Trimming stripped 4 bases from V and 10 bases from J, with 13 bases between. CDR3 sequence (DNA): TGTGCCAGCAGCTCATCTACTCGCGTCCAGTACTTC. Translation: CASSSSTRVQYF.

V is TRBV5-1 and J is TRBJ1-2; TRBD1 aligns across 8 bases. Losses at the gene ends were 4 bases for V and 8 bases for J; bases not matched to a gene: 7. The germline V gene encodes CDR1 SGHRS and CDR2 YFSETQ. This CDR3 is 13 amino acids long. The CDR3 DNA follows: TGCGCCAGCAGCCAAGGACAGGGAGGGGGCTACACCTTC. Translated: CASSQGQGGGYTF.

CDR3 amino acids: CASSGLGAINQPQHF. The CDR3, as DNA: TGTGCCAGCAGTGGACTCGGCGCGATCAATCAGCCCCAGCATTTT. The chain is built from TRBV2 and TRBJ1-5, with D unclear. The germline CDR1 and CDR2 sequences are SNHLY and FYNNEI. Trimming pared 4 bases from V and 3 bases from J, leaving 13 bases between. The CDR3 is 15 amino acids. The whole variable domain, remainder taken from reference TRBV2 and TRBJ1-5, is EPEVTQTPSHQVTQMGQEVILRCVPISNHLYFYWYRQILGQKVEFLVSFYNNEISEKSEIFDDQFSVERPDGSNFTLKIRSTKLEDSAMYFCASSGLGAINQPQHFGDGTRLSIL.

This rearrangement joins TRBV4-1 to TRBJ2-1, with a tentative D call TRBD2 (5 bases). Trimming left V 4 bases short and J 4 bases short, with 17 bases between. Germline values: CDR1 MGHRA, CDR2 YSYEKL. The length of the CDR3 is 16 residues. This CDR3 is CASSPAASTIYNEQFF. As DNA, the CDR3 is TGCGCCAGCAGCCCAGCGGCGAGCACCATTTACAATGAGCAGTTCTTC.

The chain has TRBV9 and TRBJ2-4, with 7 bases identical to TRBD1. The germline V gene has CDR1 SGDLS and CDR2 YYNGEE. J gave up 6 bases and V 4 bases, and 7 bases lay outside the gene matches. CDR3 length equals 14 residues. In nucleotides, the CDR3 is TGTGCCAGCAGCCCCGGTGACAGGGCAAACATTCAGTACTTC. Residues: CASSPGDRANIQYF.

The V gene is TRBV27, the J gene TRBJ2-3, with D possibly being TRBD2 (5 bases). In germline, CDR1 is MNHEY, CDR2 SMNVEV (reference sequence). The CDR3 is 14 amino acids. V was pared by 5 bases and J by 0 bases, with 9 bases between. This chain's CDR3 is CASSPWTSTDTQYF. CDR3 bases: TGTGCCAGCAGTCCATGGACTAGCACAGATACGCAGTATTTT.

Note on this clone: At one boundary the junction diverges from the germline segment, which might be a read error. The genes are TRBV19 and TRBJ2-2; 7 bases fit TRBD1. Germline CDR1 is LNHDA and CDR2 is SQIVND (reference sequence). This CDR3 region has 14 residues. CDR3 sequence reads: CACRITGDTGELFF. CDR3 nucleotides: TGTGCCTGTAGGATCACAGGGGACACCGGGGAGCTGTTTTTT.

The chain employs TRBV11-3 and TRBJ2-1, with 8 bases that match TRBD2. Losses at the gene ends were 1 base for V and 1 base for J; bases not matched to a gene: 0. Germline V lookup: CDR1 SGHNT, CDR2 YENEEA. This CDR3 has 15 residues. CDR3 in DNA: TGTGCCAGCAGCTTAGGCGGGAGGTCCTACAATGAGCAGTTCTTC. This encodes CASSLGGRSYNEQFF. The complete variable domain, with remaining parts taken from reference TRBV11-3 and TRBJ2-1, reads EAGVVQSPRYKIIEKKQPVAFWCNPISGHNTLYWYLQNLGQGPELLIRYENEEAVDDSQLPKDRFSAERLKGVDSTLKIQPAELGDSAVYLCASSLGGRSYNEQFFGPGTRLTVL.

V is TRBV18 and J is TRBJ2-2; 12 nucleotides line up with TRBD2. This CDR3 has 17 amino acids. The V gene end was trimmed by 3 bases and the J gene end by 5 bases; junction bases not matched to a gene: 7. CDR1 and CDR2 (germline): KGHSH, LQKENI. CDR3 DNA sequence: TGTGCCAGCTCACCCACTACTAGCGGGAGGATGACCGGGGAGCTGTTTTTT. This encodes CASSPTTSGRMTGELFF.

The CDR3 here is CAWSVQPGDEQFF. CDR3 sequence (DNA): TGTGCCTGGAGTGTTCAACCCGGTGATGAGCAGTTCTTC. The V and J genes are TRBV30 and TRBJ2-1; D uncertain. With 0 bases removed from V and 8 bases from J, the gap between germline ends came to 11 bases. Germline-derived CDR1 and CDR2 are GTSNPN and SVGIG (reference sequence). The CDR3 consists of 13 residues.

The genes are TRBV4-1 and TRBJ1-3, with D possibly matching TRBD1 (6 bases). Trimming pared 0 bases from V and 3 bases from J, leaving 9 bases between. The CDR3 loop spans 15 amino acids. CDR1 and CDR2 (germline): MGHRA, YSYEKL. CDR3 region: CASSQERTVGNTIYF. For the CDR3, the DNA is TGCGCCAGCAGCCAAGAGAGGACAGTTGGAAACACCATATATTTT.

The chain couples TRBV6-6 to TRBJ2-3; D remains ambiguous. The germline gives CDR1 MNHNY, CDR2 SVGAGI (reference sequence). The CDR3 is made up of 11 amino acids. V was shortened by 5 bases and J by 5 bases, with 5 bases between the two germline ends. CDR3 loop: CASSRGDTQYF. CDR3 DNA: TGTGCCAGCAGTAGAGGAGATACGCAGTATTTT.

V and J are TRBV10-3 and TRBJ2-7; 9 bases line up with TRBD1. In germline, CDR1 is ENHRY, CDR2 SYGVKD. V was clipped by 6 bases and J by 4 bases; unmatched bases: 7. CDR3 size: 14 residues. CDR3 sequence reads: CAIRPGQGGYEQYF. CDR3 nucleotide sequence: TGTGCCATCAGACCGGGACAGGGCGGATACGAGCAGTACTTC.

The chain recombines TRBV19 with TRBJ1-5, with TRBD1 matching over 9 bases. Germline V gene sequence: CDR1 LNHDA, CDR2 SQIVND (reference sequence). This CDR3 is built from 15 residues. Trimming at V came to 7 bases and at J to 3 bases, leaving 7 bases not matched to a gene. The CDR3 DNA reads TGTGCCAGTACGCACAGGGGGCATCCCAATCAGCCCCAGCATTTT. It is translated as CASTHRGHPNQPQHF.

This chain links TRBV28 with TRBJ2-5; 10 positions agree with TRBD2. With 9 bases clipped from V and 2 bases from J, the junction kept 6 bases outside the gene matches. Germline values: CDR1 MDHEN, CDR2 SYDVKM. There are 14 residues in the CDR3. CDR3 nucleotide sequence: TGTGCCAGTCGGACTAGCGGTTCTCAAGAGACCCAGTACTTC. As protein: CASRTSGSQETQYF. The full variable domain, its missing parts supplied by reference TRBV28 and TRBJ2-5, is DVKVTQSSRYLVKRTGEKVFLECVQDMDHENMFWYRQDPGLGLRLIYFSYDVKMKEKGDIPEGYSVSREKKERFSLILESASTNQTSMYLCASRTSGSQETQYFGPGTRLLVL.

The chain uses TRBV9 and TRBJ2-5; weak D call: TRBD2 (5 bases). The CDR3 consists of 18 residues. Germline lookup yields CDR1 SGDLS and CDR2 YYNGEE. Trimming took 0 bases from V and 2 from J, leaving 20 bases between them. CDR3 loop: CASSVGPRLGRFQETQYF. CDR3 bases: TGTGCCAGCAGCGTAGGCCCCCGGCTGGGGAGATTTCAAGAGACCCAGTACTTC. Full variable domain (remainder filled in from reference TRBV9 and TRBJ2-5): DSGVTQTPKHLITATGQRVTLRCSPRSGDLSVYWYQQSLDQGLQFLIQYYNGEERAKGNILERFSAQQFPDLHSELNLSSLELGDSALYFCASSVGPRLGRFQETQYFGPGTRLLVL.

J is TRBJ2-2 and V is TRBV5-6, with 7 bases aligning to TRBD1. The V gene's germline CDR1 is SGHDT and CDR2 YYEEEE. This CDR3 region has 17 residues. With 1 base clipped from V and 3 bases from J, the junction kept 9 bases outside the gene matches. As DNA, the CDR3 is TGTGCCAGCAGCTTGACCCCCACAGGGGCCTACACCGGGGAGCTGTTTTTT. Its protein product is CASSLTPTGAYTGELFF.

The chain carries TRBV4-1 and TRBJ2-3; 8 bases are shared with TRBD1. The CDR3 covers 18 residues. The V and J ends lost 1 base and 3 bases, in that order; junction bases with no gene match: 12. Germline V gene data show CDR1 as MGHRA and CDR2 as YSYEKL. The CDR3 DNA reads as TGCGCCAGCAGCCAAGTGAGACGGGCAGGGGGCCGTACAGATACGCAGTATTTT. Translation gives CASSQVRRAGGRTDTQYF.

V usage is TRBV6-5 and J usage is TRBJ2-1, with 8 bases identical to TRBD2. V shed 2 bases and J 5 bases; nucleotides not matched to a gene: 5. The CDR3 runs to 15 residues. Germline-derived CDR1 and CDR2 are MNHEY and SVGAGI. CDR3: CASSYGGGTNNEQFF. The CDR3 DNA reads as TGTGCCAGCAGTTACGGCGGGGGGACGAACAATGAGCAGTTCTTC.

The J gene is TRBJ1-2, the V gene TRBV29-1, with 12 bases aligning to TRBD1. The trim removed 7 bases at V and 7 bases at J, leaving 13 bases unmatched. The CDR3 loop spans 15 amino acids. CDR1 is SQVTM, CDR2 ANQGSEA, per germline. The CDR3 nucleotides are TGCAGCGGCAGCACCCCGGGACAGGGGGCGGGTGGCTACACCTTC. Translated, it gives CSGSTPGQGAGGYTF.

The chain couples TRBV5-4 to TRBJ2-7, with D perhaps matching TRBD2 (6 bases). V gave up 1 base and J gave up 9 bases, with 14 bases separating them. The CDR3 covers 13 residues. Germline loops: CDR1 SGHNT, CDR2 YYREEE (reference sequence). The CDR3 protein is CASSLQGGASQYF. CDR3 nucleotides: TGTGCCAGCAGCTTGCAGGGCGGGGCTTCGCAGTACTTC. Full variable domain (rest looked up from reference TRBV5-4 and TRBJ2-7): ETGVTQSPTHLIKTRGQQVTLRCSSQSGHNTVSWYQQALGQGPQFIFQYYREEENGRGNFPPRFSGLQFPNYSSELNVNALELDDSALYLCASSLQGGASQYFGPGTRLTVT.

The chain is built from TRBV6-5 and TRBJ1-1; the D is unclear. Germline CDR1 MNHEY, CDR2 SVGAGI. Trimming removed 7 bases at V and 5 bases at J, with 20 bases between. The CDR3 consists of 15 residues. CDR3 sequence reads: CASTPRRAMGTEAFF. The CDR3 nucleotides are TGTGCCAGCACACCCAGGAGGGCCATGGGGACTGAAGCTTTCTTT.

The chain carries TRBV27 and TRBJ2-1, with TRBD1 matching over 9 bases. Germline CDR1 reads MNHEY; CDR2 reads SMNVEV (reference sequence). The CDR3 length is 15 residues. Trimming removed 5 bases from V and 7 bases from J; junction bases left unmatched: 9. CDR3 region: CASSRGTGRGNEQFF. As DNA, the CDR3 is TGTGCCAGCAGTCGGGGGACAGGGAGGGGGAATGAGCAGTTCTTC.

The chain is built from TRBV9 and TRBJ2-2; a possible D gene is TRBD1 (5 bases). V lost 0 bases and J 1 base, leaving 7 bases between the germline ends. This CDR3 is 15 amino acids long. Germline CDR1 and CDR2: SGDLS and YYNGEE. CDR3 DNA: TGTGCCAGCAGCGTAGAGGGGCAGAACACCGGGGAGCTGTTTTTT. Its translation: CASSVEGQNTGELFF.

V gene TRBV18 combines with J gene TRBJ1-2, with 8 bases fitting TRBD1. Trimming took 3 bases from V and 2 from J; bases not matched to a gene: 5. CDR3 length equals 15 residues. Germline lookup yields CDR1 KGHSH and CDR2 LQKENI. CDR3 protein: CASSPAGGLNYGYTF. CDR3 in DNA: TGTGCCAGCTCACCTGCAGGGGGCCTAAACTATGGCTACACCTTC.

The chain carries TRBV9 and TRBJ2-3; D remains unclear. The CDR3 runs to 14 residues. Trimming removed 0 bases from V and 3 bases from J, with 8 bases in between. CDR1 is SGDLS and CDR2 is YYNGEE in the germline V gene. The CDR3 region has the DNA TGTGCCAGCAGCGTAGATCCGTCTACAGATACGCAGTATTTT. This codes for CASSVDPSTDTQYF.

The chain links TRBV19 to TRBJ1-1; the match to TRBD1 covers 7 bases. This CDR3 has 15 amino acids. The germline V gene encodes CDR1 LNHDA and CDR2 SQIVND (reference sequence). Germline trimming cut 9 bases from V and 4 bases from J; bases unmatched to any gene: 14. The CDR3 is CASNSGGQGFTEAFF. CDR3 nucleotides: TGTGCCAGCAACTCAGGGGGGCAAGGGTTCACTGAAGCTTTCTTT.

The chain recombines TRBV9 with TRBJ2-3; D is uncertain. The germline V gene has CDR1 SGDLS and CDR2 YYNGEE. V was trimmed by 4 bases and J by 6 bases, leaving 12 bases between them. The CDR3 loop spans 13 amino acids. CDR3 amino acids: CASSHLPRDTQYF. In DNA form, the CDR3 reads TGTGCCAGCAGCCATCTCCCCCGGGATACGCAGTATTTT.